What follows are 10 T cell receptor beta chains derived from one specimen sequenced in a study of tissue T cells after allogeneic stem cell transplantation. The table came from immunoSEQ multiplex PCR; TCRdb's copy has only in-frame clones and leaves some out. The repertoire has almost 8,500 clones, approximately 46% of them found once; the top ten carry 2% to 2.5%. The sample's time point: mouse harvest day 7 after allogeneic transplant. Mouse grafts combined 10^7 T-cell-depleted bone marrow cells with 10^6 splenic CD5+ T cells. The specimen was skin. Every receptor here comes from a female BALB/c mouse given C57BL/6 T cells with graft-versus-host disease after an allogeneic hematopoietic cell transplant.

This clone has more than one count but fewer than ten. Any gene name here is a mouse gene name. The covered CDR3 bases are TGTGGTGCTAGGGAAGCAGAAACGCTGTAT. Its translation is CGAREAETLY. The entire CDR3 protein reads CGAREAETLYF. V is TRBV20 and J is TRBJ2-3; no definite D call. Read data end 1 residue before the CDR3 end; the end is taken from the germline J gene. V lost 0 bases and J lost 3, with 1 base in between. The length of the CDR3 is 11 residues. Germline V lookup: CDR1 GFQATS, CDR2 STVNSAI.

This clone showed up just a few times. Gene names refer to mouse genes. CDR3 amino acids: CASSLVTGNYAEQFF. The covered CDR3 bases are TGTGCCAGCAGCTTAGTCACAGGGAACTATGCTGAGCAGTTC. The rearrangement uses TRBV3 and TRBJ2-1, with a tentative D call TRBD1 (6 bases). The read ends 1 residue shy of where the CDR3 ends; the end is completed using the germline J gene. The CDR3 is made up of 15 amino acids. V shed 1 base and J shed 1 base, with 8 bases lying between them. The germline V gene has CDR1 SNHLY and CDR2 FYNGKV (reference sequence).

In the case of this clone: The genes and germline here are from mouse. The read falls 1 residue short of the CDR3 end, and the missing part is taken from the germline J gene. The rearrangement links TRBV26 to TRBJ2-3, with 8 positions matching TRBD2. There are 15 residues in the CDR3. V lost 4 bases and J lost 0; bases outside the gene matches: 3. CDR1 KGHPV and CDR2 FQNQEV come from the germline V gene (reference sequence). The CDR3 bases that were read are TGTGCCAGCAGTCGGACTGGGAATAGTGCAGAAACGCTGTAT. It codes for CASSRTGNSAETLY. The complete CDR3 sequence is CASSRTGNSAETLYF.

As regards this clone: The gene symbols are mouse symbols. The read falls 1 residue short of the CDR3 end, and the missing part is taken from the germline J gene. The chain carries TRBV26 and TRBJ2-5; D remains ambiguous. This CDR3 comprises 13 residues. V lost 2 bases to trimming and J lost 3 bases, with 6 bases between them. Germline V gene data show CDR1 as KGHPV and CDR2 as FQNQEV (reference sequence). The chain's CDR3 is CASSLNSQDTQYF. CDR3 DNA (partial): TGTGCCAGCAGTCTGAACAGTCAAGACACCCAGTAC.

About this clone itself: All gene names here are mouse names. From the germline J gene comes the end of the CDR3, since the read stops 1 residue before it. The chain combines TRBV26 with TRBJ1-4, with D possibly being TRBD1 (6 bases). The CDR3 is made up of 14 amino acids. Germline CDR1 is KGHPV and CDR2 is FQNQEV (reference sequence). V was clipped by 8 bases and J by 3 bases, with 13 bases between them. The CDR3 spells CASGWGHPNERLFF. The CDR3 bases that were read are TGTGCCAGCGGCTGGGGACACCCCAACGAAAGATTATTT.

In the case of this clone: Gene and germline names: mouse. The read falls 1 residue short of the CDR3 end, and the missing part is taken from the germline J gene. The V gene is TRBV26, the J gene TRBJ1-1, with a weak D call TRBD1 (6 bases). Germline V gene data show CDR1 as KGHPV and CDR2 as FQNQEV (reference sequence). The CDR3 is made up of 13 amino acids. Trimming stripped 5 bases from V and 0 bases from J, with 7 bases between. The DNA read from the CDR3 is TGTGCCAGCAGTGGACAGACAAACACAGAAGTCTTC. Translating gives CASSGQTNTEVF. The full CDR3 reads CASSGQTNTEVFF.

For this clone: Gene names are the mouse ones. The read finishes 1 residue shy of the CDR3 end, and the germline J gene is used to complete it. The rearrangement uses TRBV23 and TRBJ2-7; the D call of TRBD1 is as the table states it, not checked on the DNA. Germline lookup yields CDR1 KGHTA and CDR2 FQNQQP. The CDR3 runs 15 residues. Partial CDR3 DNA: TGCTCCAGCAGTCAACGCGGGACAGGGGATTATGAACAGTAC. Translating gives CSSSQRGTGDYEQY. The CDR3, in full, reads CSSSQRGTGDYEQYF.

This clone was seen once. Genes and germline come from the mouse. The read terminates 1 residue before the CDR3 end, so the remaining end is supplied by the germline J gene. The genes are TRBV13-3 and TRBJ2-3; D may be TRBD1 (5 bases). The CDR3 covers 14 residues. Germline V gene lookup returns CDR1 NNHDY and CDR2 SYVADS. Trimming removed 5 bases from V and 4 bases from J, with 14 bases in between. The sequenced part of the CDR3 DNA is TGTGCCAGCAGAATGACAGAGAGGACAGAAACGCTGTAT. Translated: CASRMTERTETLY. The full CDR3 sequence reads CASRMTERTETLYF.

This clone was picked up one time. The gene symbols are mouse symbols. Read coverage stops 1 residue before the CDR3 terminus; the germline J gene supplies the remainder. V usage is TRBV26 and J usage is TRBJ1-3; D may be TRBD1 (6 bases). Germline V CDR1 and CDR2: KGHPV, FQNQEV (reference sequence). The CDR3 is 13 residues long. The V and J ends lost 6 bases and 0 bases respectively, with 6 bases between them. The CDR3 protein is CASRQGSGNTLYF. The covered CDR3 bases are TGTGCCAGCAGACAGGGTTCTGGAAATACGCTCTAT.

On this clone itself: Mouse gene names and germline throughout. The CDR3 end lies 1 residue beyond the end of the read and is filled in from the germline J gene. The sample has other DNA sequences that encode this CDR3 too. The chain is built from TRBV26 and TRBJ1-1, with a tentative D call TRBD1 (6 bases). Germline lookup yields CDR1 KGHPV and CDR2 FQNQEV (reference sequence). V was cut by 3 bases and J by 3 bases, with 8 bases left in between. The length of the CDR3 is 13 residues. CDR3 protein: CASSLTGYTEVFF. The CDR3 DNA, read in part, is TGTGCCAGCAGTCTCACAGGGTACACAGAAGTCTTC.